The 14 T cell receptor beta chains in this list originate from one sample, sequenced in a study of T cells in Graves' hyperthyroidism and ophthalmopathy. RNA transcripts were the template for amplifying TCR beta CDR3 regions. HTBI primers were the set used in a first-round RT-PCR of the TCR CDR3. TCRdb used MiXCR to reprocess the multiplex PCR reads, holding one entry per CDR3 protein. The data hold around 350,000 distinct CDR3 sequences, with around 15% observed a single time. The source material was blood. The origin of the receptors is a woman aged 60 to 75 with Graves' ophthalmopathy.

This chain joins TRBV24-1 and TRBJ2-1; TRBD2 matches at 12 bases. Germline-derived CDR1 and CDR2 are KGHDR and SFDVKD. The V gene end was trimmed by 4 bases and the J gene end by 9 bases; junction bases not matched to a gene: 6. This CDR3 has 15 residues. The CDR3 here is CATSDFGLAGSEQFF. In DNA form, the CDR3 reads TGTGCCACCAGTGACTTTGGACTAGCGGGAAGTGAGCAGTTCTTC.

J is TRBJ2-7 and V is TRBV30, with TRBD2 identical over 12 bases. Germline V gene data show CDR1 as GTSNPN and CDR2 as SVGIG (reference sequence). The CDR3 is 17 amino acids. V shed 2 bases and J 1 base; nucleotides not matched to a gene: 9. CDR3 loop: CAWSSLPGLAGSYEQYF. CDR3 DNA: TGTGCCTGGAGTTCACTACCGGGACTAGCGGGTTCCTACGAGCAGTACTTC.

In its sample, this clonotype was seen many times. This chain uses TRBV30 with TRBJ1-1, with 7 nucleotides matching TRBD1. CDR1 and CDR2 from the germline V gene are GTSNPN and SVGIG (reference sequence). CDR3 length: 14 amino acids. With V trimmed by 4 bases and J by 1 base, 6 bases remained unmatched. This CDR3 reads CAWTDGQANTEAFF. CDR3 sequence (DNA): TGTGCCTGGACTGACGGACAGGCGAACACTGAAGCTTTCTTT.

The sample holds a few counts of this clonotype. This may be a read error, as it is one base from a much larger clone. V usage is TRBV12-3 or TRBV12-4 and J usage is TRBJ2-5; D call uncertain. The ends were cut back, 5 bases at V and 4 bases at J, with 8 bases in the middle. CDR3 length: 12 amino acids. CDR3 region: CASSPRPETQYF. CDR3 DNA: TGTGCCAGCAGTCCCCGACCAGAGACCCAGTACTTC.

This clonotype was seen ten or more times. The chain has TRBV28 and TRBJ2-6, with TRBD2 as a possible D gene (6 bases). Germline V gene data show CDR1 as MDHEN and CDR2 as SYDVKM. V shed 7 bases and J shed 2 bases, with 12 bases lying between them. The CDR3 has 15 residues. The DNA of the CDR3 is TGTGCCAGCACCTTGGGGGGAACTGGGGCCAACGTCCTGACTTTC. It yields the protein CASTLGGTGANVLTF.

This sequence joins TRBV7-9 and TRBJ2-2; D remains unclear. The germline gives CDR1 SEHNR, CDR2 FQNEAQ (reference sequence). The CDR3 covers 14 residues. The ends were cut back, 5 bases at V and 5 bases at J, with 12 bases in the middle. The CDR3 loop reads CASSNLGSTGELFF. The CDR3 DNA is TGTGCCAGCAGCAACCTGGGTAGTACCGGGGAGCTGTTTTTT.

This clonotype has ten or more counts. The chain uses TRBV5-1 and TRBJ2-3; D may correspond to TRBD1 or TRBD2 (5 bases each). CDR3 length: 14 residues. Trimming took 0 bases from V and 1 from J, leaving 6 bases between them. The germline V gene has CDR1 SGHRS and CDR2 YFSETQ. The CDR3 DNA is TGCGCCAGCAGCTTGGGGGACGGCACAGATACGCAGTATTTT. Translation: CASSLGDGTDTQYF. The full variable domain, with the rest looked up from reference TRBV5-1 and TRBJ2-3, is KAGVTQTPRYLIKTRGQQVTLSCSPISGHRSVSWYQQTPGQGLQFLFEYFSETQRNKGNFPGRFSGRQFSNSRSEMNVSTLELGDSALYLCASSLGDGTDTQYFGPGTRLTVL.

This clonotype showed up many times. The rearrangement joins TRBV11-3 to TRBJ2-7; TRBD1 agrees at 9 bases. This CDR3 contains 14 residues. Trimming removed 5 bases from V and 2 bases from J; junction bases left unmatched: 4. The germline gives CDR1 SGHNT, CDR2 YENEEA. The CDR3 loop reads CASSPGDRAYEQYF. The CDR3 DNA reads TGTGCCAGCAGCCCGGGGGACAGGGCCTACGAGCAGTACTTC.

This clonotype was seen repeatedly, ten times or more. J is TRBJ2-5 and V is TRBV20-1; 8 bases fit TRBD1. From germline, CDR1 is DFQATT and CDR2 SNEGSKA (reference sequence). V was clipped by 8 bases and J by 5 bases; unmatched bases: 7. The CDR3 length is 12 residues. The chain's CDR3 is CSISGTGETQYF. For the CDR3, the DNA is TGCAGTATATCCGGGACAGGCGAGACCCAGTACTTC.

This clonotype was detected a few times. The genes are TRBV2 and TRBJ1-2; TRBD1 matches 10 bases. The germline gives CDR1 SNHLY, CDR2 FYNNEI. The length of the CDR3 is 14 residues. Unmatched junction bases numbered 8, after V lost 7 bases and J lost 6 bases. The CDR3 DNA sequence: TGTGCCAGCACCCGGGACAGGGGAGAGGATGGCTACACCTTC. It yields the protein CASTRDRGEDGYTF.

This clonotype came up a few times. This rearrangement joins TRBV25-1 to TRBJ1-1; D perhaps matches TRBD1 (5 bases). Trimming took off 1 base at V and 7 bases at J, with 13 bases between the two ends. The CDR3 sequence is 14 residues long. Germline V gives CDR1 MGHDK, CDR2 SYGVNS. The DNA for the CDR3 is TGTGCCAGCAGTGAATCTGGGGCTTCTAGTGAAGCTTTCTTT. Translating it yields CASSESGASSEAFF.

The table lists this clonotype with many counts. The V call is TRBV2, the J call TRBJ2-5; perhaps D is TRBD1 or TRBD2 (5 bases each). This CDR3 has 14 residues. With 1 base removed from V and 7 bases from J, the gap between germline ends came to 13 bases. Germline-derived CDR1 and CDR2 are SNHLY and FYNNEI. CDR3 loop: CASSEDLGRATQYF. The CDR3 DNA follows: TGTGCCAGCAGTGAAGATTTGGGACGAGCGACCCAGTACTTC.

This clonotype appeared many times. V gene TRBV11-2 combines with J gene TRBJ2-2; TRBD1 is a possible D gene (5 bases). Trimming removed 3 bases at V and 0 bases at J, with 8 bases between. In germline, CDR1 is SGHAT, CDR2 FQNNGV. This CDR3 has 15 amino acids. The CDR3 region is CASSFGHPNTGELFF. The CDR3 nucleotides read TGTGCCAGCAGCTTCGGACACCCGAACACCGGGGAGCTGTTTTTT.

This clonotype has at least ten counts. The gene calls are TRBV19 and TRBJ2-4; possibly TRBD1 or TRBD2 for D (6 bases each). The V gene lost 6 bases and the J gene lost 7 bases, with 13 bases spanning the gap. The CDR3 extends over 13 amino acids. Germline CDR1 reads LNHDA; CDR2 reads SQIVND (reference sequence). The CDR3 sequence: CASREGGPNIQYF. In DNA form, the CDR3 reads TGTGCCAGTAGAGAGGGGGGACCTAACATTCAGTACTTC.